Given below is one TCR beta chain in context. The antigen remains unidentified. The data were taken from a study of cytomegalovirus exposure and HLA in healthy donors. Overall study results and limits: CMV serostatus alone was available as immune exposure information. A missense DCLRE1C variant was associated with V- and J-gene trimming of TCR beta chains in a later analysis, and an independent cohort replicated the association.

PCR amplification relied on 60 Vbeta primers (plus 13 Jbeta primers). Repertoires were generated with immunoSEQ multiplex PCR, while TCRdb's copy carries only in-frame clones and drops some. The data show 50,000 to 70,000 clones, with 75% to 85% seen just once and approximately 3.6% held by the top ten. Germline V gives CDR1 SNHLY, CDR2 FYNNEI. The ends lost 8 bases at V and 7 bases at J; junction bases unmatched: 9. This CDR3 contains 14 residues. The chain uses TRBV2 and TRBJ2-1, with 9 bases fitting TRBD1. The sample consisted of PBMCs. The sequence was collected from a woman between 40 and 55 years old in good health and CMV-seronegative. CDR3 in amino acids: CASGRDRVSNEQFF. CDR3 nucleotides: TGTGCCAGCGGCCGGGACAGGGTCTCAAATGAGCAGTTCTTC.